This T cell receptor beta chain emerged from a study of radiotherapy plus CTLA-4 blockade in lung cancer (dated by TCRdb to the late 2010s). Context from the whole study: Objective responses occurred in roughly 19% of enrolled patients, and around 29% achieved disease control. Results and caveats for the whole study, not just this receptor: After treatment with radiotherapy and ipilimumab, TCR clones that came from tumors expanded in the peripheral blood. The strongest predictors of response were reported to be early dynamic shifts in blood T cell clones along with a rise in serum interferon-beta following radiation.

V loses 5 bases of germline sequence and J loses 2 bases, and the interval between the two ends is 9 bases. The CDR3 starts with the cysteine, ends with the phenylalanine, and has 13 residues. Left in the record is the CDR3 DNA by itself, 39 bases read in frame from the first base. CDR1 and CDR2, per the germline V gene, are SGHTA and FQGTGA. With respect to this clone: It has no known antigen specificity. No clone much larger than this one lies a single base away; base qualities are absent.

The library was made by the immunoSEQ multiplex PCR assay. As stored in TCRdb, this immuneACCESS dataset retains in-frame rearrangements with V and J assigned. A fraction of the clones does not appear; measured against another copy, unresolved V genes explain less than half of the discrepancy, and the remainder lacks a known reason. The sample yields under 65,000 clones; 65% to 80% were counted once. The top ten hold less than 3% of the sample. In this study, focal radiation therapy paired with CTLA-4 blockade (ipilimumab) was tested in patients who had chemo-refractory metastatic non-small-cell lung cancer.

This receptor was obtained from a human donor with non-small cell lung cancer whose response to radiotherapy plus ipilimumab could not be evaluated. Sequencing was performed on peripheral blood, taken from a patient treated with radiotherapy plus ipilimumab. Recombination joined TRBV7-3 with TRBJ2-5, and perhaps TRBD1 as D gene, on 5 matching bases. The CDR3 corresponds to CASSPGQQETQYF. The DNA reads TGTGCCAGCAGCCCTGGACAACAAGAGACCCAGTACTTC.